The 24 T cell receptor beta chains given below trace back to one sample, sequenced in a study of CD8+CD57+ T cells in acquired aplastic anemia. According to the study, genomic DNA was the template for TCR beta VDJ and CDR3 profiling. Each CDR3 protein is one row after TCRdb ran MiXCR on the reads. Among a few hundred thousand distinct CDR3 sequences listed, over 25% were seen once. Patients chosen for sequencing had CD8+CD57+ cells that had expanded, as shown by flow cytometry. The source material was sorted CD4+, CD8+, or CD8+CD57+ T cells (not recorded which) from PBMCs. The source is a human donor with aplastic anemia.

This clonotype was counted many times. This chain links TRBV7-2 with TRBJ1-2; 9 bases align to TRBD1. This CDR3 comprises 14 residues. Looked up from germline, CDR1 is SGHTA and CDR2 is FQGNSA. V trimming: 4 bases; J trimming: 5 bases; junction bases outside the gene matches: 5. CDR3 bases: TGTGCCAGCAGCTGGGACAGGGAAGGATATGGCTACACCTTC. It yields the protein CASSWDREGYGYTF.

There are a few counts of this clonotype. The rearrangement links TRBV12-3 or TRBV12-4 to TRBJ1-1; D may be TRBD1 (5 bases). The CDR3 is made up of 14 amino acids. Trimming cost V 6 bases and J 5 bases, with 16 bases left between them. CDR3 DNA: TGTGCCAGCAGCCGTACAGGAACGAGGACTGAAGCTTTCTTT. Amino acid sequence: CASSRTGTRTEAFF.

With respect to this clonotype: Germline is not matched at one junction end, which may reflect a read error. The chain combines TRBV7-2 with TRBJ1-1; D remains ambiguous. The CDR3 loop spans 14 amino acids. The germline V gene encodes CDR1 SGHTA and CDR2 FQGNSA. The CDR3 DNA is TGCAGCGTTGAAGACCTTGGACTGAACACTGAAGCTTTCTTT. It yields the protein CSVEDLGLNTEAFF.

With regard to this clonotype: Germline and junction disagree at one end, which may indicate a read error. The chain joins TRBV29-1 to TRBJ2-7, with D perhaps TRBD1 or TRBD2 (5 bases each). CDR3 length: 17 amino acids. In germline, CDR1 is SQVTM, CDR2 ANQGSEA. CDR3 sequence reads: CRVERPGISEGSYEQYF. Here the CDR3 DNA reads TGCAGGGTTGAGAGGCCAGGGATTTCCGAGGGCTCCTACGAGCAGTACTTC.

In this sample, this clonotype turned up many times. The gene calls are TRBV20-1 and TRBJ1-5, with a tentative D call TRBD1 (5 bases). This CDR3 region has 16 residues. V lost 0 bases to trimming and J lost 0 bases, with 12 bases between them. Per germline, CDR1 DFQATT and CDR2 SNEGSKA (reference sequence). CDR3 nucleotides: TGCAGTGCTAGAGATCGGACACCTTATAGCAATCAGCCCCAGCATTTT. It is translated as CSARDRTPYSNQPQHF.

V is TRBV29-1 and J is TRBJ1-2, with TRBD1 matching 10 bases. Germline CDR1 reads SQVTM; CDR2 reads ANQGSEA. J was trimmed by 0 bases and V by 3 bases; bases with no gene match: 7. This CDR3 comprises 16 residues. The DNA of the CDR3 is TGCAGCGTTGAGACTGCCGGGACAGGGGCTAACTATGGCTACACCTTC. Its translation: CSVETAGTGANYGYTF.

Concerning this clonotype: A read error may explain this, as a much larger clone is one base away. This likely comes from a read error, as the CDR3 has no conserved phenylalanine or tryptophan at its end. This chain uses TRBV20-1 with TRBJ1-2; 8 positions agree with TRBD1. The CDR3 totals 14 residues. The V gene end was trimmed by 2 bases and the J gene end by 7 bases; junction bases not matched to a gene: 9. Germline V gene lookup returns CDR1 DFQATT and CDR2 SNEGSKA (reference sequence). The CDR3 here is CSARPTGGSFGYTL. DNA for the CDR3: TGCAGTGCTAGACCAACAGGGGGATCATTTGGCTACACCCTC.

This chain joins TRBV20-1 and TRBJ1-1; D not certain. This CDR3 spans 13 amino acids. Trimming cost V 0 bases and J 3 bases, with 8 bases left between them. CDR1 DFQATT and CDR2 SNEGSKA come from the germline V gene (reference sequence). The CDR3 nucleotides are TGCAGTGCTAGAGACAGTCTGGACACTGAAGCTTTCTTT. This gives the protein CSARDSLDTEAFF.

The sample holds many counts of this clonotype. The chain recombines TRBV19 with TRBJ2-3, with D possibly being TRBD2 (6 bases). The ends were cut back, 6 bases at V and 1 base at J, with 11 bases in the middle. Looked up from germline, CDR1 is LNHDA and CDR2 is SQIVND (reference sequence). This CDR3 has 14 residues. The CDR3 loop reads CASSSGGGTDTQYF. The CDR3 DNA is TGTGCCAGTAGCTCTGGCGGGGGCACAGATACGCAGTATTTT.

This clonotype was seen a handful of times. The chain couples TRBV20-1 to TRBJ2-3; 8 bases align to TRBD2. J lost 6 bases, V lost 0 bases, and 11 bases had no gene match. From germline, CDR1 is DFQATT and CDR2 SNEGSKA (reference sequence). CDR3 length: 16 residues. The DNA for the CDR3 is TGCAGTGCTAGAGATAGCGGGGTAGACACAAGGGATACGCAGTATTTT. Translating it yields CSARDSGVDTRDTQYF.

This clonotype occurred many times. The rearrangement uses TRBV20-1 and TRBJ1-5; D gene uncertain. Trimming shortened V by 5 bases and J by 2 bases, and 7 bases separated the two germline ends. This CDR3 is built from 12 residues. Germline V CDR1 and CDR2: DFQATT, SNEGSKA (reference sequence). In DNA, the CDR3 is TGCAGTGCTCGGAGAGGCAATCAGCCCCAGCATTTT. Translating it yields CSARRGNQPQHF.

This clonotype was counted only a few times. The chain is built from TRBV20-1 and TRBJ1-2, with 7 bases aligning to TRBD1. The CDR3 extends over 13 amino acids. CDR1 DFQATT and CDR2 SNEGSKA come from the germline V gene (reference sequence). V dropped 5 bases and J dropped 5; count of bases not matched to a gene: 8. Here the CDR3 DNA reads TGCAGTGCTCTCAGGGGGTCGAGGTATGGCTACACCTTC. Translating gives CSALRGSRYGYTF.

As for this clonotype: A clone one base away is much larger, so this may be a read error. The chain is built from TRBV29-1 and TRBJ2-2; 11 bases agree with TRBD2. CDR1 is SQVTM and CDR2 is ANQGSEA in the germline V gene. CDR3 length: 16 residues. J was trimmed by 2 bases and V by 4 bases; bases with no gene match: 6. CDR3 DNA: TGCAGCGTTGGGGCTAGCGGGGGGTTAAACACCGGGGAGCTGTTTTTT. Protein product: CSVGASGGLNTGELFF.

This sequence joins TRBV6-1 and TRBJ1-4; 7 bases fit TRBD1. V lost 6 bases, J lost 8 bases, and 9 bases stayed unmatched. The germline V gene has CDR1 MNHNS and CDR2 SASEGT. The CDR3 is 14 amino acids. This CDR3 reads CASRRGPRKEKLFF. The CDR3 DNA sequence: TGTGCCAGCAGGAGGGGGCCAAGGAAAGAAAAACTGTTTTTT.

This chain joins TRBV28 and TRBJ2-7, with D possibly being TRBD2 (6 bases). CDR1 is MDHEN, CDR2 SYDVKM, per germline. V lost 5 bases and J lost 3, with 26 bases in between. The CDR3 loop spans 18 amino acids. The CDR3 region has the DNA TGTGCCAGCAGTCCAAAAGCCTCCTGGGAGGAGTCGAACTACGAGCAGTACTTC. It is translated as CASSPKASWEESNYEQYF.

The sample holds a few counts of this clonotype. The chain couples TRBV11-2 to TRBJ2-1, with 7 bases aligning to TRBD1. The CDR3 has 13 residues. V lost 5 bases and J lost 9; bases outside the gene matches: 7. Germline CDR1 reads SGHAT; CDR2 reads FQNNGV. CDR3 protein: CASSPRQGTEQFF. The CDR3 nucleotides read TGTGCCAGCAGCCCTCGACAGGGTACTGAGCAGTTCTTC.

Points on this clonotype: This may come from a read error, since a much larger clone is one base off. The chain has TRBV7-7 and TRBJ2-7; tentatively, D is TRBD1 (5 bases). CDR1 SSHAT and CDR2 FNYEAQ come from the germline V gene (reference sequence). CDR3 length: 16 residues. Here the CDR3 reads CASSPVRTMGPYEQYF. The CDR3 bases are TGTGCTAGCAGCCCTGTAAGGACAATGGGGCCCTACGAGCAGTACTTC.

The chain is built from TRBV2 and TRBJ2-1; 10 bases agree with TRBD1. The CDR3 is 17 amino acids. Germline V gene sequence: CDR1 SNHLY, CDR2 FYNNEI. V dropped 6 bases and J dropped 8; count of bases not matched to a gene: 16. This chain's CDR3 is CASSLRRTGGSGDEQFF. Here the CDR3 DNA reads TGTGCCAGCAGCCTACGGAGGACAGGGGGATCCGGGGATGAGCAGTTCTTC.

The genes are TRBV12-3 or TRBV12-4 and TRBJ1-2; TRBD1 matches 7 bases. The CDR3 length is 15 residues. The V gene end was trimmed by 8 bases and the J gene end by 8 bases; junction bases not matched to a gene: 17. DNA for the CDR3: TGTGCCAGCTCCCCAAAGTCGAAGGGGGCAAAAGGCTACACCTTC. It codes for CASSPKSKGAKGYTF.

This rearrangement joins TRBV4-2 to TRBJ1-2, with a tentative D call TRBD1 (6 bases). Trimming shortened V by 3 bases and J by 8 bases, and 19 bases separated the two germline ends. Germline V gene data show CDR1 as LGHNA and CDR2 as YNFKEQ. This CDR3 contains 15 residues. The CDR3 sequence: CASSQDGTLDGGYTF. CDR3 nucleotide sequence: TGTGCCAGCAGCCAGGACGGGACACTGGATGGGGGCTACACCTTC.

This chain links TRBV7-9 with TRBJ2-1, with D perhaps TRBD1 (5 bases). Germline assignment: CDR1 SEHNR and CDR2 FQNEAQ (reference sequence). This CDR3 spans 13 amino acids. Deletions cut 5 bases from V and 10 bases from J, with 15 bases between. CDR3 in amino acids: CASSPLGPREQFF. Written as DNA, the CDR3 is TGTGCCAGCAGCCCCCTGGGGCCTAGAGAGCAGTTCTTC.

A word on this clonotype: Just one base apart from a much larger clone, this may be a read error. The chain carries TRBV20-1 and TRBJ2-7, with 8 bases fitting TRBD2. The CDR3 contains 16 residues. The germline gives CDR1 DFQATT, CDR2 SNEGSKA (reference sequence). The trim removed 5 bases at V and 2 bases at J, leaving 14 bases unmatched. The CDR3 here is CSAWRREGPVPYEQYF. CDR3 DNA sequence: TGCAGTGCTTGGCGTCGGGAGGGTCCGGTTCCCTACGAGCAGTACTTC.

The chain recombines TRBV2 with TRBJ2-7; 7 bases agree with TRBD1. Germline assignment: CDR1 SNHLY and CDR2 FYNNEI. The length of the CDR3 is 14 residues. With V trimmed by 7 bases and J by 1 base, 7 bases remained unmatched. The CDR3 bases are TGTGCCAGCACCGAGGGGGCTATTTCCTACGAGCAGTACTTC. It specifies CASTEGAISYEQYF.

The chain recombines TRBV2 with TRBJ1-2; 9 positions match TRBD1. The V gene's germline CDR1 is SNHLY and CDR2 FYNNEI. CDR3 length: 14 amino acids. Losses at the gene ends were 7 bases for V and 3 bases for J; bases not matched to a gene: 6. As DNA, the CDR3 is TGTGCCAGCACCGGGACAGGGATCGACTATGGCTACACCTTC. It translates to CASTGTGIDYGYTF.